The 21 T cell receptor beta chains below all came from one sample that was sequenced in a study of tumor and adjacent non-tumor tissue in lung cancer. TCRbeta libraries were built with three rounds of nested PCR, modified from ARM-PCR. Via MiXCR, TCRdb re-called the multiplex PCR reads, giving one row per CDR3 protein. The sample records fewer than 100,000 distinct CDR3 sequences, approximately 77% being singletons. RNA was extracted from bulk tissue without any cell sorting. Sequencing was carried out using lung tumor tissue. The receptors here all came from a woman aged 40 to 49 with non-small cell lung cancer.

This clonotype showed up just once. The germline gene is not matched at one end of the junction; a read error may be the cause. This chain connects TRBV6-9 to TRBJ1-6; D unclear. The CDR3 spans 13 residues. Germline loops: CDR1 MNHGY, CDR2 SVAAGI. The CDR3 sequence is CASSYSIISPLHF. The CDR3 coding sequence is TGTGCCAGCAGTTATTCAATAATATCACCCCTACACTTT.

The CDR3 protein is CASSVGQGSQETQYF. As DNA, the CDR3 is TGTGCCAGCAGCGTGGGACAAGGGAGCCAAGAGACCCAGTACTTC. The J gene is TRBJ2-5, the V gene TRBV11-2, with D perhaps TRBD1 (6 bases). Germline V gene lookup returns CDR1 SGHAT and CDR2 FQNNGV. V was trimmed by 5 bases and J by 1 base, leaving 14 bases between them. The CDR3 runs to 15 residues. Full variable domain (remainder filled in from reference TRBV11-2 and TRBJ2-5): EAGVAQSPRYKIIEKRQSVAFWCNPISGHATLYWYQQILGQGPKLLIQFQNNGVVDDSQLPKDRFSAERLKGVDSTLKIQPAKLEDSAVYLCASSVGQGSQETQYFGPGTRLLVL.

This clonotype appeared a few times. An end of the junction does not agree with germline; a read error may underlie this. CDR3 coding DNA: TGCAGTACTAGACGGCCCACCGGGGAGCTGTTTTTT. It specifies CSTRRPTGELFF. The chain links TRBV20-1 to TRBJ2-2; weak D call: TRBD2 (5 bases). The germline CDR1 and CDR2 sequences are DFQATT and SNEGSKA (reference sequence). This CDR3 contains 12 residues.

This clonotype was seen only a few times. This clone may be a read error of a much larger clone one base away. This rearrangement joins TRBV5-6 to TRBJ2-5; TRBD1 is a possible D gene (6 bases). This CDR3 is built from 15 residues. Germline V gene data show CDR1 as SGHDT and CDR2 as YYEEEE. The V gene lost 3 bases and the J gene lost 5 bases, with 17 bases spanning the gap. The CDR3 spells CASSSGDYWWETQYF. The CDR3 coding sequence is TGTGCCAGCAGCTCAGGGGATTATTGGTGGGAGACCCAGTACTTC.

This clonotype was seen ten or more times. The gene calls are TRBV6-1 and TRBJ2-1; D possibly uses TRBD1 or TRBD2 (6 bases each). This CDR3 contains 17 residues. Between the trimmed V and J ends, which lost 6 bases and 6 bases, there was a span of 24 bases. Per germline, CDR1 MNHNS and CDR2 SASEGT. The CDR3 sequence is CASSLRGGFSRSNEQFF. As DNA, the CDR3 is TGTGCCAGCAGCCTAAGAGGGGGGTTCTCTCGCAGCAATGAGCAGTTCTTC.

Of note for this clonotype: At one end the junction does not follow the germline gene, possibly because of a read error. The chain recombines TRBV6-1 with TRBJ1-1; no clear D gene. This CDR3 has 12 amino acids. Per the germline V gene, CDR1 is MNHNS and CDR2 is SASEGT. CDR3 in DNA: TGTGCCCGCAGCGCAGCAAGCACTGAAGCTTTCTTT. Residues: CARSAASTEAFF.

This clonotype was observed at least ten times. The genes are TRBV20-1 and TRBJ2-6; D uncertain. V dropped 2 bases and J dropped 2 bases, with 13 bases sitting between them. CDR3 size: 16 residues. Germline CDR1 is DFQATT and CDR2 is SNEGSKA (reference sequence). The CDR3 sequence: CSARMSVGAGANVLTF. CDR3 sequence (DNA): TGCAGTGCTAGAATGTCCGTGGGTGCTGGGGCCAACGTCCTGACTTTC.

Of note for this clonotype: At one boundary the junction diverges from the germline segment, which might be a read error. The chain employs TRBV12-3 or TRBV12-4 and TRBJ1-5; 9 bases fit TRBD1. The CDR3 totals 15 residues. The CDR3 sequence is CPSIPGQGPNQPQHF. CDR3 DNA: TGTCCCAGCATCCCGGGACAGGGTCCCAATCAGCCCCAGCATTTT.

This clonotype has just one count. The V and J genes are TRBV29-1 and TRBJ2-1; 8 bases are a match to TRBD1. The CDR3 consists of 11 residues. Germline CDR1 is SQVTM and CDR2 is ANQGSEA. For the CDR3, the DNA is TGCAACATTACCACACAGGGGGAGAAGTTCTTC. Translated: CNITTQGEKFF.

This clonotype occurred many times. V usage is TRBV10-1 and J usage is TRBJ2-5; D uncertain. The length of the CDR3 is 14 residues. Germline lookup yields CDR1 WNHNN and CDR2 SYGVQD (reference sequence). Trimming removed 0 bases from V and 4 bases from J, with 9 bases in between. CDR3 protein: CASSESGWAETQYF. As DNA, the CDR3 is TGCGCCAGCAGTGAGTCTGGATGGGCAGAGACCCAGTACTTC.

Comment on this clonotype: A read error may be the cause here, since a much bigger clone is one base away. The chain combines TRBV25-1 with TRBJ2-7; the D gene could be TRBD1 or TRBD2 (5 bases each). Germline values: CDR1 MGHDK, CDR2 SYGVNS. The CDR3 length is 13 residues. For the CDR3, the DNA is TGTGCCAGCACCGGTAGATACGGGACCCCCCTCATCTTC. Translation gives CASTGRYGTPLIF.

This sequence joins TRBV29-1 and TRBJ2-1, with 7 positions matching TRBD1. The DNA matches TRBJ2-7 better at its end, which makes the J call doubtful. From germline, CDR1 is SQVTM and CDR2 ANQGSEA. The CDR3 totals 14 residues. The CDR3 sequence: CSANRQGSCNVQYF. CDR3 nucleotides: TGCAGCGCAAACAGACAGGGCTCCTGCAATGTGCAGTACTTC.

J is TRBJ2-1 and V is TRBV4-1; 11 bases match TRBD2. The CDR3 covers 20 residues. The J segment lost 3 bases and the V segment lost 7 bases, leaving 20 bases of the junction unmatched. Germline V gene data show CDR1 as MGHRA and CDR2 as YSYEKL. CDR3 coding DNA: TGCGCCAGCAACCAGAAGCCGGGATTAGCGGGAGGGAACGTCTACAATGAGCAGTTCTTC. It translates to CASNQKPGLAGGNVYNEQFF.

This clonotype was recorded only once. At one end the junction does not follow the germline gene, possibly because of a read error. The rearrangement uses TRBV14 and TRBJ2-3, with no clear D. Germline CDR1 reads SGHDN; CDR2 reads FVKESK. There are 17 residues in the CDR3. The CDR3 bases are TGTGCCAGCAGTCAAGACGCTGGAATTGATGGCACATATACGCAGTATTTT. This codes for CASSQDAGIDGTYTQYF.

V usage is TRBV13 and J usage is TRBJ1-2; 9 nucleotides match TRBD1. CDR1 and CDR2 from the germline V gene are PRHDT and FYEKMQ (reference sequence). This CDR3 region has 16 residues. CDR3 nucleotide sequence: TGTCACAGCAGCTTAGGGACAGGGAATGATAACTATGGCTACACCTTC. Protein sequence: CHSSLGTGNDNYGYTF.

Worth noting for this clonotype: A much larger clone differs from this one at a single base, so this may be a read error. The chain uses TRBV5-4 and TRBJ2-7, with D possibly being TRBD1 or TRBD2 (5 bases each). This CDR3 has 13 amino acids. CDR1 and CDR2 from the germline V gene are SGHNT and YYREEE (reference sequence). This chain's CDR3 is CVSSKSGSYEQYF. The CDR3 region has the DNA TGTGTCAGCAGCAAGTCAGGGAGCTACGAGCAGTACTTC.

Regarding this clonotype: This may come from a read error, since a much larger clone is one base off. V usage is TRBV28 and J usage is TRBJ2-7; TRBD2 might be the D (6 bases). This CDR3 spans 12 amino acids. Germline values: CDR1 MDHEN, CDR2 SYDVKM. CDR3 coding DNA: TGTGCCAACAGTCCCCCCCGGGGGAAGCAGTACTTC. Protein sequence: CANSPPRGKQYF.

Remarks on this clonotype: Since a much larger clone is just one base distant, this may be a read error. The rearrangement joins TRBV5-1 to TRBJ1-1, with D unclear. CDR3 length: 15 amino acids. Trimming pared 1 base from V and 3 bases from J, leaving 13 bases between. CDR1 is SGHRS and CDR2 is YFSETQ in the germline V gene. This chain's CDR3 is CASSLTSGRDTEAFF. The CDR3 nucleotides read TGCGCCAGCAGCTTGACGTCAGGTCGGGACACTGAAGCTTTCTTT.

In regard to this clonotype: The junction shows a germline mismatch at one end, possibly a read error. The CDR3 DNA reads TGCAGTACTAGAAGCGGTAGTCCTGGGGTTCTTTTC. Protein: CSTRSGSPGVLF. This sequence joins TRBV20-1 and TRBJ2-7; tentative D call: TRBD2 (5 bases). Germline V gives CDR1 DFQATT, CDR2 SNEGSKA (reference sequence). This CDR3 has 12 amino acids.

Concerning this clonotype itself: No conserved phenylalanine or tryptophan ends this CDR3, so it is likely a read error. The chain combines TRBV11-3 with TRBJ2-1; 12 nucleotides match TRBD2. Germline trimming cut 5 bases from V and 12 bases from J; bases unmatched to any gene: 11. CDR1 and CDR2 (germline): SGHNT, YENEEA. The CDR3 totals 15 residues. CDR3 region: CASSPRTSGTNRQFL. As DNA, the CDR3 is TGTGCCAGCAGCCCGAGGACTAGCGGGACCAATAGGCAGTTCCTC.

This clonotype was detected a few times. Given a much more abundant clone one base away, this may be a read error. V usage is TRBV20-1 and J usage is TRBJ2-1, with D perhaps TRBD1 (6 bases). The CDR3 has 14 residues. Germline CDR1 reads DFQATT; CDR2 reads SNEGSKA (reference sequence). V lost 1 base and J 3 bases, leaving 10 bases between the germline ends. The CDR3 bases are TGCAGTGCTAGAGTATCCAGGGGCTACAATGAGCAGTTCTTC. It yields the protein CSARVSRGYNEQFF.